This is a list of T cell receptor beta chains from one sample in a study of T cell responses to AZD1222 COVID-19 vaccine. TCRdb keeps only in-frame clones here, not all; method: immunoSEQ multiplex PCR. This table holds fewer than 150,000 clones, over 85% found once. Sample: peripheral blood, taken 28 days after the second AZD1222 dose. All receptors come from an adult who received the AZD1222 COVID-19 vaccine. CDR3s include the opening cysteine and the closing phenylalanine or tryptophan. A D gene is named only where the DNA matches it firmly. Only some rows state a clone size, as once, few, many or a class for expanded clones.

V,D,size,J,CDR3,DNA
TRBV2,.,once,TRBJ1-6,CASSGKFPLHF,TGTGCCAGCAGTGGAAAGTTCCCCCTCCACTTT
TRBV7-9,.,.,TRBJ2-3,CASSPQSSTDTQYF,TGTGCCAGCAGCCCCCAATCTAGCACAGATACGCAGTATTTT
TRBV30,.,.,TRBJ2-7,CASDDRDWPYEQYF,TGTGCCTCAGATGACCGGGACTGGCCCTACGAGCAGTACTTC
TRBV9,TRBD1,.,TRBJ1-1,CASRGQESGPTEAFF,TGTGCCAGCAGGGGACAGGAATCTGGGCCAACTGAAGCTTTCTTT
TRBV19,.,.,TRBJ1-1,CASSTRDGSTEAFF,TGTGCCAGTAGTACTAGGGACGGGAGCACTGAAGCTTTCTTT
TRBV7-9,TRBD1,.,TRBJ2-5,CASSLPGTGVETQYF,TGTGCCAGCAGCTTACCAGGGACAGGGGTTGAGACCCAGTACTTC
TRBV7-3,.,.,TRBJ1-1,CASTPHSGDTEAFF,TGTGCCAGCACCCCACACTCGGGGGACACTGAAGCTTTCTTT
TRBV30,.,once,TRBJ1-2,CAWSAGILVVNYGYTF,TGTGCCTGGAGTGCCGGAATCCTGGTGGTTAACTATGGCTACACCTTC
TRBV6-4,TRBD2,.,TRBJ2-1,CASSSGAHNEQFF,TGTGCCTCGTCTAGCGGGGCCCACAATGAGCAGTTCTTC
TRBV6-5,TRBD2,.,TRBJ2-5,CASSYSAGGQETQYF,TGTGCCAGCAGTTACTCGGCGGGGGGCCAAGAGACCCAGTACTTC
TRBV2,TRBD1,.,TRBJ1-1,CASRQGARTEAFF,TGTGCCAGCAGACAGGGGGCTCGGACTGAAGCTTTCTTT
TRBV28,.,.,TRBJ1-5,CASTIMVYQPQHF,TGTGCCAGCACGATAATGGTATATCAGCCCCAGCATTTT
TRBV11-2,.,.,TRBJ2-1,CASSLAQSHSNEQFF,TGTGCCAGCAGCTTAGCACAGAGCCATTCCAATGAGCAGTTCTTC
TRBV5-1,TRBD1,once,TRBJ2-7,CASSLGAGTGYEQYF,TGCGCCAGCAGCTTGGGAGCTGGGACAGGCTACGAGCAGTACTTC
TRBV5-4,.,.,TRBJ2-7,CASSFGGLGEQYF,TGTGCCAGCAGCTTTGGGGGTTTGGGCGAGCAGTACTTC
TRBV7-9,.,.,TRBJ2-3,CASSLQGDTQYF,TGTGCCAGCAGCTTACAGGGAGATACGCAGTATTTT
TRBV7-2,.,.,TRBJ1-2,CASSLGGRDGYTF,TGTGCCAGCAGCTTAGGCGGCCGAGATGGCTACACCTTC
TRBV7-2,.,.,TRBJ1-2,CGSGNYGYTF,TGTGGGTCAGGGAACTATGGCTACACCTTC
TRBV6-5,.,.,TRBJ1-4,CASRIREKLFF,TGTGCCAGCAGAATACGGGAAAAACTGTTTTTT
TRBV5-6,.,.,TRBJ1-2,CASSLVGRVDYGYTF,TGTGCCAGCAGCTTGGTAGGCAGGGTGGACTATGGCTACACCTTC
TRBV7-6,TRBD1,.,TRBJ2-7,CASSAHPTGAYEQYF,TGTGCCAGCAGCGCTCATCCGACAGGGGCCTACGAGCAGTACTTC
TRBV5-5,.,.,TRBJ2-2,CASSLQWGTGELFF,TGTGCCAGCAGCTTGCAATGGGGGACCGGGGAGCTGTTTTTT
TRBV9,TRBD1,.,TRBJ2-7,CASSATVLGTGDYEQYF,TGTGCCAGCAGCGCCACGGTTCTTGGGACAGGGGACTACGAGCAGTACTTC
TRBV9,TRBD1,.,TRBJ1-3,CASSVGGIGQVSGNTIYF,TGTGCCAGCAGCGTGGGGGGCATCGGACAGGTCTCTGGAAACACCATATATTTT
TRBV19,TRBD1,.,TRBJ1-1,CASRTGTRGLNTEAFF,TGTGCCAGCCGGACAGGGACTAGGGGGTTGAACACTGAAGCTTTCTTT
TRBV3-1/TRBV3-2,.,.,TRBJ2-7,CASSQDSAKQYF,TGTGCCAGCAGCCAAGATTCGGCTAAGCAGTACTTC
TRBV6-4,TRBD2,.,TRBJ2-3,CASSDGSSGSDTQYF,TGTGCCAGCAGTGACGGCTCTAGCGGGTCGGATACGCAGTATTTT
TRBV30,.,once,TRBJ1-1,CAWKPGFGEAFF,TGTGCCTGGAAACCGGGGTTTGGTGAAGCTTTCTTT
TRBV4-1,TRBD1,.,TRBJ1-5,CASSQDRGKYQPQHF,TGCGCCAGCAGCCAGGACAGGGGGAAATATCAGCCCCAGCATTTT
TRBV5-1,TRBD1,once,TRBJ1-2,CASSRNRGASYGYTF,TGCGCCAGCAGCCGAAACAGGGGCGCCAGCTATGGCTACACCTTC
TRBV13,.,.,TRBJ2-7,CASSLTGSYEQYF,TGTGCCAGCAGCTTGACAGGTTCCTACGAGCAGTACTTC
TRBV6-2/TRBV6-3,.,.,TRBJ1-5,CASSYGLRQPQHF,TGTGCCAGCAGTTACGGCCTGAGGCAGCCCCAGCATTTT
TRBV27,.,.,TRBJ2-7,CASSSILRGIYEQYF,TGTGCCAGCAGTTCCATACTAAGGGGCATCTACGAGCAGTACTTC
TRBV4-3,TRBD1,.,TRBJ2-1,CASSQDPGGYNEQFF,TGCGCCAGCAGCCAAGATCCAGGGGGCTACAATGAGCAGTTCTTC
TRBV7-9,.,.,TRBJ1-2,CASSLMDTFSYGYTF,TGTGCCAGCAGCTTGATGGATACATTCTCCTATGGCTACACCTTC
TRBV30,TRBD1,.,TRBJ1-1,CACRGMNTEAFF,TGTGCCTGCAGGGGGATGAACACTGAAGCTTTCTTT
TRBV19,TRBD1,.,TRBJ2-3,CASRISNRGPDTQYF,TGTGCCAGTAGAATAAGTAATAGGGGGCCAGATACGCAGTATTTT
TRBV10-3,.,.,TRBJ2-5,CAISDHGGWETQYF,TGTGCCATCAGTGATCACGGGGGTTGGGAGACCCAGTACTTC
TRBV30,.,.,TRBJ2-7,CAWSLGASYEQYF,TGTGCCTGGAGTCTGGGAGCCTCCTACGAGCAGTACTTC
TRBV6-2/TRBV6-3,TRBD1,many,TRBJ2-3,CASTPGQGDTDTQYF,TGTGCCAGCACCCCGGGACAGGGGGACACAGATACGCAGTATTTT
TRBV6-5,TRBD1,.,TRBJ1-1,CASSYSTGGTEAFF,TGTGCCAGCAGTTACTCGACAGGGGGCACTGAAGCTTTCTTT
TRBV19,TRBD2,few,TRBJ2-1,CASSIPIAGGPGNEQFF,TGTGCCAGTAGTATACCCATAGCGGGGGGGCCGGGGAATGAGCAGTTCTTC
TRBV25-1,.,.,TRBJ2-5,CASSEGASGETQYF,TGTGCCAGCAGTGAAGGGGCCAGCGGAGAGACCCAGTACTTC
TRBV19,.,.,TRBJ2-3,CASSIEGGRTDTQYF,TGTGCCAGTAGTATCGAGGGAGGCCGCACAGATACGCAGTATTTT
TRBV9,.,.,TRBJ2-1,CASSPQDWARKNNEQFF,TGTGCCAGCAGCCCCCAAGATTGGGCCCGTAAAAACAATGAGCAGTTCTTC
TRBV6-1,.,.,TRBJ2-2,CASSEWTGELFF,TGTGCCAGCAGTGAATGGACCGGGGAGCTGTTTTTT
TRBV7-3,.,once,TRBJ2-3,CASSLRGSSTDTQYF,TGTGCCAGCAGCTTACGCGGGTCTAGCACAGATACGCAGTATTTT
TRBV19,TRBD1,.,TRBJ1-5,CASSIGTGNQPQHF,TGTGCCAGTAGTATTGGGACAGGTAATCAGCCCCAGCATTTT
TRBV27,TRBD1,.,TRBJ1-2,CASSLSGQGQHYGYTF,TGTGCCAGCAGTTTATCGGGACAGGGTCAGCACTATGGCTACACCTTC
TRBV28,TRBD2,.,TRBJ2-4,CASSLILSGGAKNIQYF,TGTGCCAGCAGTTTGATCCTCAGCGGGGGAGCCAAAAACATTCAGTACTTC
TRBV12-5,.,.,TRBJ1-2,CASVPGGGDGYTF,TGTGCTAGTGTGCCCGGGGGAGGCGATGGCTACACCTTC